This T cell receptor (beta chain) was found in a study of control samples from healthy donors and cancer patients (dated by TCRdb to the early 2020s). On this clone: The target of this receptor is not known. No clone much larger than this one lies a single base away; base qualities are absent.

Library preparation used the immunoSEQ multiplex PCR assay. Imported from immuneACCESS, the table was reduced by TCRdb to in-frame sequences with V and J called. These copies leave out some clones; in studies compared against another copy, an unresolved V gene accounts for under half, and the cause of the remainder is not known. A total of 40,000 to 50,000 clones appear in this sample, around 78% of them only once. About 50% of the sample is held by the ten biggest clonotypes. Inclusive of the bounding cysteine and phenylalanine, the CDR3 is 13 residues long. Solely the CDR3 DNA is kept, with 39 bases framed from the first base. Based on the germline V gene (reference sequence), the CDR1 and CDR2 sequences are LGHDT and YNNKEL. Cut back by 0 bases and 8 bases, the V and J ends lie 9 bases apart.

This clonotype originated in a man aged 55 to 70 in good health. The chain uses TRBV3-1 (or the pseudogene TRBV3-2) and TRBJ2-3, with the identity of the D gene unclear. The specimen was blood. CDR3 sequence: CASSQDPVGTQYF. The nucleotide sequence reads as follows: TGTGCCAGCAGCCAAGACCCGGTCGGTACGCAGTATTTT.